The clone carrying this T cell receptor (beta chain) was detected only a few times. The target antigen is unknown. All of the isolated RNA was reverse transcribed, so expressed TCRB transcripts were sequenced. Some clones are missing from TCRdb's copy, which holds only in-frame ones; the method was immunoSEQ multiplex PCR. The sample yields a few hundred thousand clones, over 20% seen once. These data come from a study of beta chain features in type 1 diabetes. About the study: Age, gender, cell numbers and subset yield matched between patients and controls.

Study conclusions and caveats: Moderate but significant shortening of TCRB CDR3s was recorded in all four CD4+ subsets from Type 1 diabetes patients. Fewer junction insertions and more nucleotide deletions appeared in type 1 diabetes patients.

Germline V gene lookup returns CDR1 SNHLY and CDR2 FYNNEI. This CDR3 contains 14 residues. Losses at the gene ends were 4 bases for V and 2 bases for J; bases not matched to a gene: 2. This TCR was recovered from a woman aged 40 to 55 with type 1 diabetes. Specimen: naive CD4+ T cells from blood. This rearrangement joins TRBV2 to TRBJ1-5; 7 bases are shared with TRBD1. Here the CDR3 reads CASSGQGGNQPQHF. The CDR3, as DNA: TGTGCCAGCAGTGGACAGGGAGGCAATCAGCCCCAGCATTTT.